This passage covers 15 T cell receptor beta chains from one sample sequenced in a study of T cell changes during pregnancy in multiple sclerosis. TCRdb's table, derived via immunoSEQ multiplex PCR, lists solely in-frame clones and lacks some. The sample lists fewer than 40,000 clones; 90% to 95% were seen once. The input for sequencing was CD4+ T cells from peripheral blood mononuclear cells, taken in the second trimester of pregnancy. The source is a female donor with multiple sclerosis, enrolled in a pregnancy study.

A single count supports this clone. The CDR3 loop is CASRGPGQGGDEQFF. CDR3 nucleotides: TGCGCCAGCAGAGGTCCGGGACAGGGAGGTGATGAGCAGTTCTTC. V usage is TRBV10-1 and J usage is TRBJ2-1; 9 nucleotides line up with TRBD1. The CDR3 runs 15 residues. CDR1 and CDR2 from the germline V gene are WNHNN and SYGVQD (reference sequence). With 6 bases clipped from V and 8 bases from J, the junction kept 11 bases outside the gene matches.

The chain couples TRBV4-2 to TRBJ2-5, with D possibly matching TRBD2 (5 bases). The CDR3 has 16 residues. With 2 bases removed from V and 4 bases from J, the gap between germline ends came to 17 bases. Germline lookup yields CDR1 LGHNA and CDR2 YNFKEQ. The CDR3 nucleotides are TGTGCCAGCAGCCAAACTACCGGGATCTGGGGAGAGACCCAGTACTTC. This codes for CASSQTTGIWGETQYF.

The genes are TRBV7-9 and TRBJ2-7; TRBD1 might be the D (5 bases). Trimming pared 5 bases from V and 2 bases from J, leaving 16 bases between. Per the germline V gene, CDR1 is SEHNR and CDR2 is FQNEAQ (reference sequence). CDR3 size: 15 residues. The CDR3 sequence: CASSRGGATAYEQYF. The DNA of the CDR3 is TGTGCCAGCAGCCGTGGCGGAGCGACAGCCTACGAGCAGTACTTC.

This clone was seen only once. The chain couples TRBV14 to TRBJ1-6, with D possibly TRBD1 on 5 matching bases. This CDR3 has 15 residues. The germline V and J ends were trimmed by 1 base and 9 bases, with 13 bases remaining between them. Germline CDR1 reads SGHDN; CDR2 reads FVKESK. CDR3 nucleotides: TGTGCCAGCAGCCAAGCGCGGTCGGGGGTTTCACCCCTCCACTTT. Encoded protein: CASSQARSGVSPLHF. The full variable domain, rest sourced from reference TRBV14 and TRBJ1-6, is EAGVTQFPSHSVIEKGQTVTLRCDPISGHDNLYWYRRVMGKEIKFLLHFVKESKQDESGMPNNRFLAERTGGTYSTLKVQPAELEDSGVYFCASSQARSGVSPLHFGNGTRLTVT.

The CDR3: CASSESGTAELREAFF. DNA for the CDR3: TGTGCCAGCAGTGAATCGGGGACAGCCGAACTGAGAGAAGCTTTCTTT. This chain connects TRBV6-1 to TRBJ1-1; 7 nucleotides line up with TRBD1. V was pared by 2 bases and J by 8 bases, with 14 bases of the junction left unmatched. CDR1 is MNHNS, CDR2 SASEGT, per germline. The CDR3 loop spans 16 amino acids.

CDR3 in amino acids: CASSSHLYLAGGSKNIQYF. The CDR3 DNA sequence: TGTGCCAGCAGCTCCCACCTATACCTAGCGGGAGGTTCCAAAAACATTCAGTACTTC. V usage is TRBV5-4 and J usage is TRBJ2-4, with TRBD2 matching over 11 bases. The CDR3 extends over 19 amino acids. CDR1 and CDR2 from the germline V gene are SGHNT and YYREEE (reference sequence). Trimming removed 3 bases from V and 2 bases from J; junction bases left unmatched: 13.

This clone has more than one count but fewer than ten. V and J are TRBV7-9 and TRBJ1-2; D unclear. V dropped 1 base and J dropped 5 bases, with 8 bases sitting between them. The CDR3 is 13 amino acids. CDR1 and CDR2 from the germline V gene are SEHNR and FQNEAQ (reference sequence). The DNA for the CDR3 is TGTGCCAGCAGCTTAGGGGCAGAGTATGGCTACACCTTC. Amino acids: CASSLGAEYGYTF.

On this clone itself: Relative to the germline gene, one junction end is altered; a read error may explain this. The chain couples TRBV4-1 to TRBJ2-3; tentative D call: TRBD1 (5 bases). The CDR3 runs to 14 residues. Germline loops: CDR1 MGHRA, CDR2 YSYEKL. The CDR3 region has the DNA TGCGCCAGCAGCGAAGAGTCCAGGGCACTCTCGCAGTATTTT. Amino acid sequence: CASSEESRALSQYF.

The CDR3 DNA is TGTGCCAGCAGCTTAGAGGGGTTTAGCGGGAGCTTTAACACCGGGGAGCTGTTTTTT. Residues: CASSLEGFSGSFNTGELFF. The V call is TRBV7-9, the J call TRBJ2-2, with 9 nucleotides matching TRBD2. J was trimmed by 2 bases and V by 1 base; bases with no gene match: 11. Germline V gene sequence: CDR1 SEHNR, CDR2 FQNEAQ (reference sequence). The CDR3 is made up of 19 amino acids.

The rearrangement joins TRBV18 to TRBJ1-1, with 7 bases fitting TRBD1. V lost 3 bases to trimming and J lost 0 bases; unmatched junction nucleotides: 4. Per germline, CDR1 KGHSH and CDR2 LQKENI. The CDR3 runs 15 residues. CDR3 protein: CASSPETGMNTEAFF. The CDR3 DNA reads as TGTGCCAGCTCACCGGAGACAGGGATGAACACTGAAGCTTTCTTT.

This chain uses TRBV7-2 with TRBJ1-2; D remains ambiguous. The V end was cut by 4 bases, the J end by 7 bases, with 10 bases between. CDR3 size: 12 residues. Per the germline V gene, CDR1 is SGHTA and CDR2 is FQGNSA. The CDR3 region is CASSSGWFGYTF. For the CDR3, the DNA is TGTGCCAGCAGCTCGGGGTGGTTTGGCTACACCTTC.

V and J are TRBV5-6 and TRBJ2-5, with 11 bases lining up with TRBD2. Germline assignment: CDR1 SGHDT and CDR2 YYEEEE. This CDR3 is 16 amino acids long. The V gene end was trimmed by 0 bases and the J gene end by 1 base; junction bases not matched to a gene: 2. CDR3 residues: CASSLALAGAQETQYF. DNA for the CDR3: TGTGCCAGCAGCTTGGCACTAGCGGGAGCCCAAGAGACCCAGTACTTC.

The chain uses TRBV14 and TRBJ1-2; possible D gene TRBD1, 6 bases. This CDR3 contains 15 residues. Germline assignment: CDR1 SGHDN and CDR2 FVKESK. The V end lost 4 bases, the J end lost 0 bases, and 12 bases lay between the germline ends. CDR3 in DNA: TGTGCCAGCAGCCCGGGACACAAGACTAACTATGGCTACACCTTC. Translating it yields CASSPGHKTNYGYTF.

The V and J genes are TRBV5-6 and TRBJ1-1, with 9 positions matching TRBD1. The germline V gene encodes CDR1 SGHDT and CDR2 YYEEEE. The CDR3 consists of 13 residues. Trimming took 6 bases from V and 7 from J; bases not matched to a gene: 7. The CDR3 protein is CASIGTGISEAFF. DNA of the CDR3: TGTGCCAGCATCGGGACAGGGATTAGTGAAGCTTTCTTT.

The rearrangement uses TRBV6-4 and TRBJ2-1, with D possibly being TRBD2 (5 bases). This CDR3 spans 13 amino acids. Looked up from germline, CDR1 is MRHNA and CDR2 is SNTAGT. V lost 4 bases, J lost 8 bases, and 12 bases lay in between. The CDR3 sequence: CASSVELEDEQFF. The CDR3 bases are TGTGCCAGCAGTGTCGAACTAGAAGATGAGCAGTTCTTC.